Listed here are 5 T cell receptor beta chains from one sample, sequenced in a study of blood T cells in healthy people across ages. Together with a sample-barcoded 5' primer, a J-beta primer mix was included in a second PCR lasting about 7 to 11 cycles. TCRdb recomputed calls from the 5' RACE reads with MiXCR, one row per CDR3 protein. The sample has approximately 900,000 distinct CDR3 sequences; roughly 29% are singletons. The sample was also reused in another study, on T cells of mothers and their children.

Sequences were obtained from blood. These receptors were collected from a woman between 40 and 50 years old in good health.

This clonotype was seen at least ten times. For the CDR3, the DNA is TGTGCCAGCAGCTTAAGTATCCTAGGAGAGACCCAGTACTTC. This sequence encodes CASSLSILGETQYF. The chain links TRBV7-3 to TRBJ2-5; no reliable D call. This CDR3 has 14 residues. With 1 base removed from V and 4 bases from J, the gap between germline ends came to 10 bases. Germline CDR1 and CDR2: SGHTA and FQGTGA.

Worth noting for this clonotype: Relative to the germline gene, one junction end is altered; a read error may explain this. The chain uses TRBV9 and TRBJ2-4, with 9 bases lining up with TRBD1. The J call may not be correct, given that the DNA end is closer to TRBJ2-7. The CDR3 spans 16 residues. Germline CDR1 reads SGDLS; CDR2 reads YYNGEE. This CDR3 reads CAGSPPIGTGFHEQYF. DNA for the CDR3: TGTGCCGGCAGCCCTCCCATTGGGACAGGGTTCCACGAGCAGTACTTC.

This clonotype was found many times. CDR3: CSAPGPASYEQYF. The CDR3 bases are TGCAGCGCCCCTGGCCCCGCATCCTACGAGCAGTACTTC. This sequence joins TRBV29-1 and TRBJ2-7; D ambiguous. The CDR3 extends over 13 amino acids. Germline-derived CDR1 and CDR2 are SQVTM and ANQGSEA. V lost 7 bases to trimming and J lost 1 base, with 14 bases between them.

The CDR3 coding sequence is TGTGCCAGCAGCTTGGCGATGGGAGCGGGGGTTTACAATGAGCAGTTCTTC. Its protein product is CASSLAMGAGVYNEQFF. This rearrangement joins TRBV11-2 to TRBJ2-1, with 8 nucleotides matching TRBD2. CDR3 length: 17 residues. Germline values: CDR1 SGHAT, CDR2 FQNNGV. The V gene end was trimmed by 3 bases and the J gene end by 4 bases; junction bases not matched to a gene: 11. Looking up the rest from reference TRBV11-2 and TRBJ2-1 gives the full variable domain: EAGVAQSPRYKIIEKRQSVAFWCNPISGHATLYWYQQILGQGPKLLIQFQNNGVVDDSQLPKDRFSAERLKGVDSTLKIQPAKLEDSAVYLCASSLAMGAGVYNEQFFGPGTRLTVL.

V gene TRBV2 combines with J gene TRBJ1-2; the D gene is possibly TRBD1 (6 bases). The CDR3 totals 13 residues. Germline values: CDR1 SNHLY, CDR2 FYNNEI. Trimming stripped 6 bases from V and 4 bases from J, with 12 bases between. DNA for the CDR3: TGTGCCAGCAGGGTAACAGGGATCTATGGCTACACCTTC. It encodes CASRVTGIYGYTF.